The present T cell receptor beta chain was sequenced within a study of graft-versus-host responses after intestinal transplantation. Across the whole study: Transplant recipients had multivisceral, liver-intestinal, or isolated intestinal grafts. The study gave all recipients anti-thymocyte globulin induction, then tacrolimus and steroids for 2 to 3 years. Whole-study results and caveats: Patients with graft-donor T cell macrochimerism had high graft-versus-host to host-versus-graft clonal ratios in allografts.

V was pared by 11 bases and J by 0 bases, with 8 bases of the junction left unmatched. CDR1 is MNHEY, CDR2 SVGAGI, per germline. This CDR3 is built from 14 residues. Sequenced by immunoSEQ multiplex PCR; TCRdb stores in-frame clones only, minus some. The table shows about 45,000 clones, with about 91% occurring only once. Of note for this clone: Its specificity is not known.

Sequenced here: PBMCs, sampled 524 days after transplant. The TCR was taken from a human patient who received an intestinal transplant, so some T cells may come from the graft donor. The chain employs TRBV6-5 and TRBJ1-1; TRBD1 aligns across 8 bases. The CDR3 spells CAHRGGLMNTEAFF. The CDR3 DNA is TGTGCCCACAGGGGGGGCCTCATGAACACTGAAGCTTTCTTT.